The rows below give T cell receptor beta chains drawn from one sample of a study of Ad26.COV2.S vaccination and SARS-CoV-2 variants. Clones were read by immunoSEQ multiplex PCR, and TCRdb kept only the in-frame ones, dropping some. The repertoire holds 350,000 to 500,000 clones, with 70% to 90% as singletons. Material: peripheral blood, obtained in a trial of Ad26.COV2.S vaccine versus placebo. The receptors originated from a person aged 18-60 years who received the Ad26.COV2.S COVID-19 vaccine or a placebo. Each CDR3 is given with its conserved first and last residue. Fields, in order: clone size, V gene, D gene, J gene, CDR3 DNA, CDR3 protein. The D gene is left open where the match is weak. Only some rows state a clone size, as once, few, many or a class for expanded clones.

clone size: NA; V gene: TRBV6-5; D gene: NA; J gene: TRBJ1-2; CDR3 DNA: TGTGCCAGCAGTTACGCCTCGGGGTCGAGTCTGGGCTACACCTTC; CDR3 protein: CASSYASGSSLGYTF
clone size: NA; V gene: TRBV6-4; D gene: TRBD2; J gene: TRBJ2-3; CDR3 DNA: TGTGCCAGCAGTGACACCGGGACTAGCTCAAAAGATACGCAGTATTTT; CDR3 protein: CASSDTGTSSKDTQYF
clone size: NA; V gene: TRBV5-1; D gene: TRBD2; J gene: TRBJ2-5; CDR3 DNA: TGCGCCAGCAGCTCCGGACTAGCGGGGGGTTCTCAAGAGACCCAGTACTTC; CDR3 protein: CASSSGLAGGSQETQYF
clone size: NA; V gene: TRBV3-1/TRBV3-2; D gene: NA; J gene: TRBJ1-2; CDR3 DNA: TGTGCCAGCAGCCTTGCTGCTTTTGGCTACACCTTC; CDR3 protein: CASSLAAFGYTF
clone size: NA; V gene: TRBV28; D gene: TRBD2; J gene: TRBJ2-3; CDR3 DNA: TGTGCCAGCAGTTTATTCGGTACTAGCGGGGGGCGTGAAGATACGCAGTATTTT; CDR3 protein: CASSLFGTSGGREDTQYF
clone size: NA; V gene: TRBV7-9; D gene: NA; J gene: TRBJ2-1; CDR3 DNA: TGTGCCAGCAGCTTAGAAACGAGCTCCTACAATGAGCAGTTCTTC; CDR3 protein: CASSLETSSYNEQFF
clone size: NA; V gene: TRBV7-2; D gene: NA; J gene: TRBJ2-1; CDR3 DNA: TGTGCCAGCACCTGGCGGGGTAGCTCCTACAATGAGCAGTTCTTC; CDR3 protein: CASTWRGSSYNEQFF
clone size: NA; V gene: TRBV28; D gene: NA; J gene: TRBJ2-5; CDR3 DNA: TGTGCCAGCTCTACCCAAGAGACCCAGTACTTC; CDR3 protein: CASSTQETQYF
clone size: NA; V gene: TRBV29-1; D gene: TRBD1; J gene: TRBJ2-1; CDR3 DNA: TGCAGCGGGACCGCGCAGGGGGCGAGGAATGAGCAGTTCTTC; CDR3 protein: CSGTAQGARNEQFF
clone size: NA; V gene: TRBV28; D gene: NA; J gene: TRBJ2-7; CDR3 DNA: TGTGCCAGCAGCTCGCCCGACAGACCCCAGTGGTACTTC; CDR3 protein: CASSSPDRPQWYF
clone size: once; V gene: TRBV7-3; D gene: TRBD2; J gene: TRBJ2-4; CDR3 DNA: TGTGCCAGCAGCCACCCCTTGGGGCTAGCGGGGGGCAAAAACATTCAGTACTTC; CDR3 protein: CASSHPLGLAGGKNIQYF
clone size: NA; V gene: TRBV28; D gene: TRBD2; J gene: TRBJ2-1; CDR3 DNA: TGTGCCAGCAAAAAAGCGGGGGGGAGTCCCAATGAGCAGTTCTTC; CDR3 protein: CASKKAGGSPNEQFF
clone size: once; V gene: TRBV7-2; D gene: NA; J gene: TRBJ1-1; CDR3 DNA: TGTGCCAGCAGCTGGCTCGGGCGGGCTGAAGCTTTCTTT; CDR3 protein: CASSWLGRAEAFF
clone size: few; V gene: TRBV24-1; D gene: TRBD2; J gene: TRBJ2-1; CDR3 DNA: TGTGCCACCAGCCGGACTAGCGGGGGGTACAATGAGCAGTTCTTC; CDR3 protein: CATSRTSGGYNEQFF
clone size: NA; V gene: TRBV9; D gene: NA; J gene: TRBJ1-1; CDR3 DNA: TGTGCCAGCAGCGTGGCGCCTGTCTCCTTGGGTACGAACACTGAAGCTTTCTTT; CDR3 protein: CASSVAPVSLGTNTEAFF
clone size: NA; V gene: TRBV2; D gene: NA; J gene: TRBJ2-7; CDR3 DNA: TGTGCCAGTTCCATGGACAACCCCGGGTACGAGCAGTACTTC; CDR3 protein: CASSMDNPGYEQYF
clone size: NA; V gene: TRBV23-1; D gene: NA; J gene: TRBJ2-5; CDR3 DNA: TGCGCCAGCAGTCTATCGGGATGTGGGGCTTTACAAGAGACCCAGTACTTC; CDR3 protein: CASSLSGCGALQETQYF
clone size: once; V gene: TRBV3-1/TRBV3-2; D gene: TRBD1; J gene: TRBJ1-2; CDR3 DNA: TGTGCCAGCAGCCAAGTTGACAGGGGTCGGTATGGCTACACCTTC; CDR3 protein: CASSQVDRGRYGYTF
clone size: NA; V gene: TRBV10-3; D gene: NA; J gene: TRBJ2-7; CDR3 DNA: TGTGCCATCAGTGTTCGCCAGCCAGGGACCTACGAGCAGTACTTC; CDR3 protein: CAISVRQPGTYEQYF
clone size: NA; V gene: TRBV7-9; D gene: TRBD1; J gene: TRBJ1-2; CDR3 DNA: TGTGCCAGCAGCTTAGTAGGGACAGCTAACTATGGCTACACCTTC; CDR3 protein: CASSLVGTANYGYTF
clone size: NA; V gene: TRBV5-5; D gene: TRBD1; J gene: TRBJ1-6; CDR3 DNA: TGTGCCAGCAGCTCCGGGACAGGATTGAGCTCCTATAATTCACCCCTCCACTTT; CDR3 protein: CASSSGTGLSSYNSPLHF
clone size: NA; V gene: TRBV2; D gene: TRBD1; J gene: TRBJ1-1; CDR3 DNA: TGTGCCAGCACCCGGGACAGAAACACTGAAGCTTTCTTT; CDR3 protein: CASTRDRNTEAFF
clone size: NA; V gene: TRBV15; D gene: TRBD1; J gene: TRBJ1-2; CDR3 DNA: TGTGCCACCAGCAGAGACGACAGGGACTATGGCTACACCTTC; CDR3 protein: CATSRDDRDYGYTF
clone size: NA; V gene: TRBV28; D gene: NA; J gene: TRBJ1-2; CDR3 DNA: TGTGCCAGCAGTTCCCGGGGCTGGGGCTATGGCTACACCTTC; CDR3 protein: CASSSRGWGYGYTF
clone size: NA; V gene: TRBV18; D gene: TRBD1; J gene: TRBJ1-2; CDR3 DNA: TGTGCCAGCTCACCTTCAACAGGGGGTAACTATGGCTACACCTTC; CDR3 protein: CASSPSTGGNYGYTF
clone size: NA; V gene: TRBV6-5; D gene: NA; J gene: TRBJ1-2; CDR3 DNA: TGTGCCAGCAGTTATGCGGGGGCGATATACTATGGCTACACCTTC; CDR3 protein: CASSYAGAIYYGYTF
clone size: NA; V gene: TRBV7-9; D gene: NA; J gene: TRBJ1-2; CDR3 DNA: TGTGCCAGCAGCCAGGGGTGGACGGGGAACTATGGCTACACCTTC; CDR3 protein: CASSQGWTGNYGYTF
clone size: NA; V gene: TRBV11-2; D gene: NA; J gene: TRBJ1-5; CDR3 DNA: TGTGCCAGCAGCCCGGCGGGGGGCAATCAGCCCCAGCATTTT; CDR3 protein: CASSPAGGNQPQHF